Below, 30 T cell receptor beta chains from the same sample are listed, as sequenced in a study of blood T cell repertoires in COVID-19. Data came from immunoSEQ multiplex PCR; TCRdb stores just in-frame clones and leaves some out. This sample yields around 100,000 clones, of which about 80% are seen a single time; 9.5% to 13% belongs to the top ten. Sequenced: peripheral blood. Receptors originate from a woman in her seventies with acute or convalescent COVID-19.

This CDR3 is CASSDPLTGPYGYTF. The CDR3 DNA follows: TGTGCCAGCAGTGACCCTTTAACAGGGCCCTATGGCTACACCTTC. J is TRBJ1-2 and V is TRBV6-6; possibly TRBD1 for D (6 bases). Germline CDR1 reads MNHNY; CDR2 reads SVGAGI (reference sequence). V shed 5 bases and J shed 4 bases, with 17 bases lying between them. This CDR3 is built from 15 residues.

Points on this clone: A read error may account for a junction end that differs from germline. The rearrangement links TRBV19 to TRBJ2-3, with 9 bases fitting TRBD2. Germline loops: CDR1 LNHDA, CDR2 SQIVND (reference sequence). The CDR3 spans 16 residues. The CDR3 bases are TGTGCCAGTAGGATAGGGGCGGGGGGGACTACCACAGCGCAGTATTTT. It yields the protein CASRIGAGGTTTAQYF.

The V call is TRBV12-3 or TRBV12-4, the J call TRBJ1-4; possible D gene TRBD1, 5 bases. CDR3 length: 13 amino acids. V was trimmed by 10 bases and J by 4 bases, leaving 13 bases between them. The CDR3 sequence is CATKGNGNEKLFF. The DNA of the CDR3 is TGTGCCACCAAGGGGAACGGTAATGAAAAACTGTTTTTT.

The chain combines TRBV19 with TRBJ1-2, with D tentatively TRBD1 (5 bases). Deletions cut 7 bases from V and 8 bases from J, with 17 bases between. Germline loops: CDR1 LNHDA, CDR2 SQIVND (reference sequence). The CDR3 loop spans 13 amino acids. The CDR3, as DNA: TGTGCCAGTACCCCAGGGTTGCCGCGCGGCTACACCTTC. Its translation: CASTPGLPRGYTF.

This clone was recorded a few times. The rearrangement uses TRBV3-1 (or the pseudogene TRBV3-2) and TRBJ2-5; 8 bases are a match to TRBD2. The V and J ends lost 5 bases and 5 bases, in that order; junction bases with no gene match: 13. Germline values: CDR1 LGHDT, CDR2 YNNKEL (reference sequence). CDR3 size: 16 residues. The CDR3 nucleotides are TGTGCCAGCAGCACCCGCGGTGCGGGGGGCGCGGAGACCCAGTACTTC. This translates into CASSTRGAGGAETQYF.

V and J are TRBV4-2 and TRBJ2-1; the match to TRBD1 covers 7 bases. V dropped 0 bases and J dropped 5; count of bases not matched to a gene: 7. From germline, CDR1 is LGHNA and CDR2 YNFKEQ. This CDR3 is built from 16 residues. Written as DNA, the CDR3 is TGTGCCAGCAGCCAAGACGTCGAGGGGGCAAACAATGAGCAGTTCTTC. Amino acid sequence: CASSQDVEGANNEQFF.

DNA of the CDR3: TGTGCCAGCACCGCCGGGACAGGGTTCACAGATACGCAGTATTTT. Protein product: CASTAGTGFTDTQYF. J is TRBJ2-3 and V is TRBV7-2; TRBD1 aligns across 9 bases. The junction had 7 bases not matched to a gene; V was cut back by 7 bases and J by 2 bases. This CDR3 has 15 amino acids. Per germline, CDR1 SGHTA and CDR2 FQGNSA.

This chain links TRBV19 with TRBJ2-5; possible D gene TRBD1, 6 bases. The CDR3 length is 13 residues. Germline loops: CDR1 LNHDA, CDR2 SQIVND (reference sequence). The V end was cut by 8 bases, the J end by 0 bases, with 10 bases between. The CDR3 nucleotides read TGTGCCAGTGCTCGGACAGACCAAGAGACCCAGTACTTC. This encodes CASARTDQETQYF.

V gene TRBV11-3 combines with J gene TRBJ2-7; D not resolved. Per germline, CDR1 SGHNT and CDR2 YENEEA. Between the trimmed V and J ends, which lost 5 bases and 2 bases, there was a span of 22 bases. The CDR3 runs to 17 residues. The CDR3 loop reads CASSQSVMGSEPYEQYF. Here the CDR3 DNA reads TGTGCCAGCAGCCAGAGCGTCATGGGTAGTGAGCCCTACGAGCAGTACTTC.

The CDR3 sequence is CASSPATGEETQYF. As DNA, the CDR3 is TGTGCCAGCTCACCAGCGACAGGGGAAGAGACCCAGTACTTC. V is TRBV18 and J is TRBJ2-5; 8 bases fit TRBD1. CDR3 length equals 14 residues. The V and J ends lost 2 bases and 3 bases, in that order; junction bases with no gene match: 2. Germline-derived CDR1 and CDR2 are KGHSH and LQKENI.

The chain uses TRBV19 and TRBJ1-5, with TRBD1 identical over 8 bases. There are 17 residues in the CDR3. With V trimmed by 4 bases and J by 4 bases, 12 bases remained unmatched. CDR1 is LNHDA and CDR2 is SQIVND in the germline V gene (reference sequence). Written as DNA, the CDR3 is TGTGCCAGTAGTACCGGACAGGGTGGAAGTGTGAATCAGCCCCAGCATTTT. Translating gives CASSTGQGGSVNQPQHF.

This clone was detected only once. The CDR3 coding sequence is TGTGCCAGCAACGATCACCCAGACTATGGCTACACCTTC. This translates into CASNDHPDYGYTF. This rearrangement joins TRBV28 to TRBJ1-2; D gene ambiguous. Germline CDR1 is MDHEN and CDR2 is SYDVKM. The CDR3 sequence is 13 residues long. V was trimmed by 7 bases and J by 3 bases, leaving 12 bases between them.

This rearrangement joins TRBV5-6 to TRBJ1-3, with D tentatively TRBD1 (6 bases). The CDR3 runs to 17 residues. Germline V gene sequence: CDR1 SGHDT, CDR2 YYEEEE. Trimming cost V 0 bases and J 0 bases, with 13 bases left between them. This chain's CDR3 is CASSLVSHRVSGNTIYF. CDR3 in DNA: TGTGCCAGCAGCTTGGTTTCGCACAGGGTCTCTGGAAACACCATATATTTT.

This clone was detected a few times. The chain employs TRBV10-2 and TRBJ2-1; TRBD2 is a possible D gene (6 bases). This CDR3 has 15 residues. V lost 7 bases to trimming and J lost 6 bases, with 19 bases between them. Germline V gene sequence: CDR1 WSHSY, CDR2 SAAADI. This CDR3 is CASMPQGGASNEQFF. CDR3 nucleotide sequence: TGCGCCAGCATGCCTCAGGGCGGGGCTAGCAATGAGCAGTTCTTC.

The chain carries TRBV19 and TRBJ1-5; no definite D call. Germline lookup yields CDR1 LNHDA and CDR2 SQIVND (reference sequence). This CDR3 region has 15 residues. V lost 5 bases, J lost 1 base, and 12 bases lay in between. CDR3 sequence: CASSARGLSNQPQHF. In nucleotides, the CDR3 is TGTGCCAGTAGTGCGCGCGGACTGAGCAATCAGCCCCAGCATTTT. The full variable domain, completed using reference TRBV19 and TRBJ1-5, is DGGITQSPKYLFRKEGQNVTLSCEQNLNHDAMYWYRQDPGQGLRLIYYSQIVNDFQKGDIAEGYSVSREKKESFPLTVTSAQKNPTAFYLCASSARGLSNQPQHFGDGTRLSIL.

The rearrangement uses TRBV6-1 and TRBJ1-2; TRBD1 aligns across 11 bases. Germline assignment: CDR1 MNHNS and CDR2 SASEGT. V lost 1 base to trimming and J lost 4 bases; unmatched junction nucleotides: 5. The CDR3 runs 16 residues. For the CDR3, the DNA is TGTGCCAGCAGTGAAGTGGGGGACAGGGGGATCTATGGCTACACCTTC. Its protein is CASSEVGDRGIYGYTF.

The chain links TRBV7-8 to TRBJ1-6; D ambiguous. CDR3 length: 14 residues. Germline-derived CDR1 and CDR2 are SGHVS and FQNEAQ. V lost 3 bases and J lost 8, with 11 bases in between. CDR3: CASSFGGSHSPLHF. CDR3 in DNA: TGTGCCAGCAGCTTTGGAGGGTCCCATTCACCCCTCCACTTT.

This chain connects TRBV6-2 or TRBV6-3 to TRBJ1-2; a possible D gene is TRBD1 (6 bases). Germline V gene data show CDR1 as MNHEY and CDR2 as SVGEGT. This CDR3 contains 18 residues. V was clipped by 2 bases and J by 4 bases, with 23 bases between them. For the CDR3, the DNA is TGTGCCAGCAGTTACACACCCTTTGGGGGCGCAGACCTCTATGGCTACACCTTC. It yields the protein CASSYTPFGGADLYGYTF.

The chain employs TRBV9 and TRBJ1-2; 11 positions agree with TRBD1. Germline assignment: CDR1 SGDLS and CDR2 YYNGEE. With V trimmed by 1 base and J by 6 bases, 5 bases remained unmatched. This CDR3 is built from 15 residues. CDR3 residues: CASSVLGTGGHGYTF. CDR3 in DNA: TGTGCCAGCAGCGTATTAGGGACAGGGGGTCATGGCTACACCTTC.

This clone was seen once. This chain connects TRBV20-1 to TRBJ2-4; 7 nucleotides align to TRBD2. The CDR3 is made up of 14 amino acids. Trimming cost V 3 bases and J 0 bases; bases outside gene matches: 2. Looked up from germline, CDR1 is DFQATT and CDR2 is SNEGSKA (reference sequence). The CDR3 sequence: CSASPGGAKNIQYF. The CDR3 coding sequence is TGCAGTGCTAGTCCGGGGGGAGCCAAAAACATTCAGTACTTC.

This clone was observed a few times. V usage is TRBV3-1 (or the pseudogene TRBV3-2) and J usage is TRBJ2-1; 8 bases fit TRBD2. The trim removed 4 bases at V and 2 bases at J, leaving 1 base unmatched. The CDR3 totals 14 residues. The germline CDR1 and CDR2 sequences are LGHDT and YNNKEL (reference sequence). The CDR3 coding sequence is TGTGCCAGCAGCCCGGGACTAGCCTACAATGAGCAGTTCTTC. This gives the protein CASSPGLAYNEQFF.

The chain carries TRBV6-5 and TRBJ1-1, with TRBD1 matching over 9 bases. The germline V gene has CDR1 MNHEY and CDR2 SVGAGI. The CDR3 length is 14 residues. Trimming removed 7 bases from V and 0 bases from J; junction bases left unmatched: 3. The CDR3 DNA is TGTGCCAGCACTCGGGACAGGGTGAACACTGAAGCTTTCTTT. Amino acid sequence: CASTRDRVNTEAFF.

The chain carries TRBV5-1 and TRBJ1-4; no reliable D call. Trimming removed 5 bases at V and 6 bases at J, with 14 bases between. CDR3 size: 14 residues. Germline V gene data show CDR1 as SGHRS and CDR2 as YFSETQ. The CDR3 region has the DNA TGCGCCAGCAGTAGGAGGGTAGGCGATGAAAAACTGTTTTTT. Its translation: CASSRRVGDEKLFF.

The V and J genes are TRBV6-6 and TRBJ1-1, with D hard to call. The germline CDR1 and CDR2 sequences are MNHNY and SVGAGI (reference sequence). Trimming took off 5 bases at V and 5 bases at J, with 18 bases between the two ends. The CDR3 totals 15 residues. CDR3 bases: TGTGCCAGCAGTGCCCTCTCGGGGTTGAGGACTGAAGCTTTCTTT. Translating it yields CASSALSGLRTEAFF.

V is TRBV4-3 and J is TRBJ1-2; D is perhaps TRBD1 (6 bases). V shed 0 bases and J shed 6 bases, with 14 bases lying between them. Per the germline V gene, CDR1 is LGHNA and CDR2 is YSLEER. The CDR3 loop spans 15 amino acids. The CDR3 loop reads CASSQDRSRTDGYTF. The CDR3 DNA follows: TGCGCCAGCAGCCAAGATCGGAGCAGGACAGATGGCTACACCTTC.

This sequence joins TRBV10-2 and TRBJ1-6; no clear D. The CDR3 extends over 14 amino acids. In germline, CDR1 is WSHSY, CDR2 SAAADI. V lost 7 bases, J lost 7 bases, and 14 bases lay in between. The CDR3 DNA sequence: TGCGCCAGCACCCACCTTGAGGGCAATTCACCCCTCCACTTT. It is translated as CASTHLEGNSPLHF.

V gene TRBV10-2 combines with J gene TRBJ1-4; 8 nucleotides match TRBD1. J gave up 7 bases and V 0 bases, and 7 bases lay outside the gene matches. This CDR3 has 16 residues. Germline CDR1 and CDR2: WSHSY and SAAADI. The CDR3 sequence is CASSESGAGGGEKLFF. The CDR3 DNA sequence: TGCGCCAGCAGTGAGTCTGGGGCAGGGGGCGGTGAAAAACTGTTTTTT.

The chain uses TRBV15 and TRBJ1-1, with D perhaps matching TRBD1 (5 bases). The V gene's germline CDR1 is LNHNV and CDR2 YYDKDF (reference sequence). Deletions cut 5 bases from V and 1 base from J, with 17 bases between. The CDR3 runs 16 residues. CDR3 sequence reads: CATSQYGGGANTEAFF. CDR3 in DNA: TGTGCCACCAGCCAATACGGAGGAGGGGCGAACACTGAAGCTTTCTTT.

CDR3 residues: CASSYSQGSYNEQFF. CDR3 nucleotides: TGTGCCAGCAGTTACTCCCAGGGCTCCTACAATGAGCAGTTCTTC. This sequence joins TRBV6-6 and TRBJ2-1; the D gene is possibly TRBD1 (5 bases). V lost 0 bases, J lost 0 bases, and 6 bases lay in between. Germline loops: CDR1 MNHNY, CDR2 SVGAGI (reference sequence). This CDR3 has 15 residues.

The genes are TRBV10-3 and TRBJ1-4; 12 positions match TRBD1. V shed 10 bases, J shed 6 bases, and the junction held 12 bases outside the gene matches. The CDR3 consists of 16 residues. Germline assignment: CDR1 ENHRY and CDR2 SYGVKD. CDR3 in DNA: TGTGCCAGCCGGGACAGGGGGCTAAGGGCTGATGAAAAACTGTTTTTT. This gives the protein CASRDRGLRADEKLFF.